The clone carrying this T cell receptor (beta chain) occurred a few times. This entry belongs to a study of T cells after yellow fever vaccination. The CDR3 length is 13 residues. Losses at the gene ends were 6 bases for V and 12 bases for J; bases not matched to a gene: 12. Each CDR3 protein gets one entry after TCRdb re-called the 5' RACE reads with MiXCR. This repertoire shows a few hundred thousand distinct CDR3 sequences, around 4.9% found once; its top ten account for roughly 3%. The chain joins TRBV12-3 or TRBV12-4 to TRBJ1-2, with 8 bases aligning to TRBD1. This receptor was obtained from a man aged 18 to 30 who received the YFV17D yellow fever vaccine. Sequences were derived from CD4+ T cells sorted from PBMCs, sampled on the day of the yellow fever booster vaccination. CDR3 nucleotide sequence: TGTGCCAGCAGCTACACTCTGGACAGGGAGCACACCTTC. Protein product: CASSYTLDREHTF.